These T cell receptor beta chains were read from a single sample in a study of cytomegalovirus exposure and HLA in healthy donors. Assay used: immunoSEQ multiplex PCR; TCRdb lists only in-frame clones, some missing. The sample lists some 170,000 clones, 79% occurring once. The sequenced sample consisted of PBMCs. Receptors originate from a man aged 35 to 55 in good health and CMV-seronegative. The CDR3 runs from the conserved cysteine through the conserved F or W. A D gene is named only where the DNA matches it firmly. Clone size is not always given. Where it is, it says once, few, many or a class for expanded clones.

D gene,clone size,V gene,J gene,CDR3 protein,CDR3 DNA
.,.,TRBV5-1,TRBJ1-1,CASSLELPTNTEAFF,TGCGCCAGCAGCTTGGAGCTACCCACCAACACTGAAGCTTTCTTT
.,few,TRBV19,TRBJ1-2,CASSIRQGSDGYTF,TGTGCCAGTAGTATAAGGCAGGGGTCGGATGGCTACACCTTC
TRBD2,.,TRBV2,TRBJ2-7,CASADRAGVGEQYF,TGTGCCAGCGCCGATCGAGCGGGAGTAGGTGAGCAGTACTTC
TRBD2,.,TRBV9,TRBJ2-1,CASSVSGRSHNEQFF,TGTGCCAGCAGCGTTAGCGGGAGGTCGCACAATGAGCAGTTCTTC
.,.,TRBV27,TRBJ1-5,CASSKRTVKDNQPQHF,TGTGCCAGCAGTAAGAGGACAGTAAAAGATAATCAGCCCCAGCATTTT
TRBD2,.,TRBV6-1,TRBJ2-5,CASSPNTSGETQYF,TGTGCTAGCAGTCCCAACACTAGCGGAGAGACCCAGTACTTC
.,medium-sized,TRBV27,TRBJ1-1,CASSPPPGVHTEAFF,TGTGCCAGCAGTCCCCCCCCGGGAGTACACACTGAAGCTTTCTTT
.,.,TRBV6-6,TRBJ1-1,CASRQVGGETEAFF,TGTGCCAGCCGACAGGTTGGGGGGGAGACTGAAGCTTTCTTT
.,.,TRBV6-1,TRBJ1-5,CASSGQLGNQPQHF,TGTGCCAGCAGTGGACAGTTGGGCAATCAGCCCCAGCATTTT
TRBD2,.,TRBV19,TRBJ2-1,CASSIGTSVYNEQFF,TGTGCCAGTAGTATTGGGACTAGCGTCTACAATGAGCAGTTCTTC
TRBD2,once,TRBV28,TRBJ2-5,CASSLSLAGAQKTQYF,TGTGCCAGCAGTTTAAGTCTAGCGGGAGCGCAAAAGACCCAGTACTTC
TRBD2,few,TRBV5-6,TRBJ2-3,CASSRPGLAGADTQYF,TGTGCCAGCAGCAGACCGGGACTAGCGGGAGCAGATACGCAGTATTTT
.,once,TRBV2,TRBJ1-5,CASGEGHRVGNQPQHF,TGTGCCAGCGGGGAGGGACACCGGGTCGGGAATCAGCCCCAGCATTTT
.,.,TRBV28,TRBJ2-7,CASSLEQPNEQYF,TGTGCCAGCAGTTTAGAACAGCCAAACGAGCAGTACTTC
.,.,TRBV6-6,TRBJ2-7,CASSLSHPSSYEQYF,TGTGCCAGCAGTCTAAGCCATCCGAGCTCCTACGAGCAGTACTTC
.,.,TRBV2,TRBJ1-1,CASSSRRNTEAFF,TGTGCCAGCAGTTCTAGAAGGAACACTGAAGCTTTCTTT
TRBD2,.,TRBV7-8,TRBJ2-1,CASSLARTSALPYNEQFF,TGTGCCAGCAGCTTAGCTAGGACTAGCGCCCTACCCTACAATGAGCAGTTCTTC
TRBD2,.,TRBV13,TRBJ2-1,CASSLRGRREGLVYNEQFF,TGTGCCAGCAGCTTACGCGGGAGGAGAGAGGGTCTCGTATACAATGAGCAGTTCTTC
.,.,TRBV11-2,TRBJ2-5,CASSLALETQYF,TGTGCCAGCAGCTTGGCCCTGGAGACCCAGTACTTC
.,.,TRBV4-3,TRBJ2-4,CASSQESFGTLAKNIQYF,TGCGCCAGCAGCCAAGAAAGTTTCGGGACACTAGCCAAAAACATTCAGTACTTC
TRBD1,.,TRBV28,TRBJ2-7,CASSLLGQGEIEQYF,TGTGCCAGCAGTTTATTGGGACAGGGAGAAATCGAGCAGTACTTC
TRBD1,.,TRBV5-5,TRBJ1-2,CASSLDRGSLFGGYTF,TGTGCCAGCAGCTTGGACAGGGGCTCCCTATTTGGTGGCTACACCTTC
.,.,TRBV7-9,TRBJ1-4,CSSSLVDSLLNEKLFF,TGTTCCAGCAGCTTAGTGGACAGCCTTCTTAATGAAAAACTGTTTTTT
TRBD1,.,TRBV6-1,TRBJ2-1,CASMIPGQLNNEQFF,TGTGCCAGCATGATCCCGGGACAGCTGAACAATGAGCAGTTCTTC
.,many,TRBV25-1,TRBJ1-4,CASGGASNEKLFF,TGTGCCAGCGGGGGCGCATCTAATGAAAAACTGTTTTTT
.,.,TRBV28,TRBJ1-5,CASRGGNQPQHF,TGTGCCAGCAGAGGGGGCAATCAGCCCCAGCATTTT
.,.,TRBV4-3,TRBJ2-2,CASSQVTGELFF,TGCGCCAGCAGCCAAGTAACCGGGGAGCTGTTTTTT
.,few,TRBV4-1,TRBJ2-2,CASSQTPGHLPGELFF,TGCGCCAGCAGCCAGACCCCGGGACACCTCCCCGGGGAGCTGTTTTTT